At least ten counts were recorded for the clone carrying this TCR beta chain. What it recognizes is unknown. These data belong to a study of Graves' ophthalmopathy and Graves' hyperthyroidism. Study-wide results and caveats: A classifier, a 13-signature model, separated ophthalmopathy from stable hyperthyroidism with approximately 88% sensitivity and over 70% specificity.

TCR beta CDR3 regions were amplified from RNA transcripts. HTBI primers primed a first-round RT-PCR, and a second-round multiplex PCR followed. TCRdb re-derived calls from the multiplex PCR reads in MiXCR, one entry per CDR3 protein. Altogether 1 million to 1.3 million distinct CDR3 sequences are present, 36% being singletons, with the ten largest covering more than 9.5%. V lost 7 bases to trimming and J lost 8 bases; unmatched junction nucleotides: 8. CDR1 and CDR2 (germline): SGHTA, FQGNSA. The CDR3 consists of 13 residues. The source of this sequence is an adult man with Graves' hyperthyroidism. This rearrangement joins TRBV7-2 to TRBJ1-2, with TRBD1 identical over 9 bases. The specimen was peripheral blood or thyroid tissue (not recorded which). The CDR3 region is CASTPDRGRGYTF. CDR3 DNA: TGTGCCAGCACCCCTGACAGGGGGAGAGGCTACACCTTC.